The clone carrying this TCR beta chain was picked up many times. Its antigen is as yet unknown. In TCRdb, the reads were re-called with MiXCR into one record per CDR3 protein. Of over 100,000 distinct CDR3 sequences listed, 16% are singletons. V gave up 5 bases and J gave up 2 bases; unmatched junction bases: 15. CDR1 is SGHVS, CDR2 FNYEAQ, per germline. The CDR3 covers 17 residues. This sample was included in a study of T cell repertoires in cytomegalovirus infection. Study-level information: Carrying CMV and the relevant HLA type showed in public TCR beta signatures.

Regarding the study as a whole: Within the response measured ex vivo, HLA-C-restricted CMV-specific TCR beta clonotypes were dominant. Individuals carrying CMV plus the relevant HLA were identified by cumulative frequency of public TCR beta families.

The clonotype originates from a human donor in good health (CMV status not recorded). Some clones in this sample may be carry-over from other donors' samples. Material: PBMCs. This chain links TRBV7-6 with TRBJ2-7; 7 positions match TRBD2. CDR3 residues: CASSQADGTNETYEQYF. As DNA, the CDR3 is TGTGCCAGCAGCCAAGCTGACGGGACTAACGAAACCTACGAGCAGTACTTC.